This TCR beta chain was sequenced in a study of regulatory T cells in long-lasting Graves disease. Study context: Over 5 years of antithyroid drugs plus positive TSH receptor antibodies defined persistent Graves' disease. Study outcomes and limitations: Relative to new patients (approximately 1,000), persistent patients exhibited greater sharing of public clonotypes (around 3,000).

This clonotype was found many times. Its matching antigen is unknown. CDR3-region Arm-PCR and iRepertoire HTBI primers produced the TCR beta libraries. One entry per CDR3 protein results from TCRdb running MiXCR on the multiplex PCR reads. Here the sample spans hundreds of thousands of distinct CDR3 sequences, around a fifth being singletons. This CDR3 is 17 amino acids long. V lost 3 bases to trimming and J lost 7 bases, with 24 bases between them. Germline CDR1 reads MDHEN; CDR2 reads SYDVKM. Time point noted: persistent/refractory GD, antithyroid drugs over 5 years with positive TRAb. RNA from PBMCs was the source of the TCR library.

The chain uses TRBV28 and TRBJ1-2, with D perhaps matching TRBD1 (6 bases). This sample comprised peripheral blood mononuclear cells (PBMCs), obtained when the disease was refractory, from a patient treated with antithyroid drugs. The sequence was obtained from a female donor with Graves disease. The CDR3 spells CASSFSRRLGALRGYTF. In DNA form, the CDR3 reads TGTGCCAGCAGTTTTAGTAGGCGCTTGGGGGCGCTTCGTGGCTACACCTTC.